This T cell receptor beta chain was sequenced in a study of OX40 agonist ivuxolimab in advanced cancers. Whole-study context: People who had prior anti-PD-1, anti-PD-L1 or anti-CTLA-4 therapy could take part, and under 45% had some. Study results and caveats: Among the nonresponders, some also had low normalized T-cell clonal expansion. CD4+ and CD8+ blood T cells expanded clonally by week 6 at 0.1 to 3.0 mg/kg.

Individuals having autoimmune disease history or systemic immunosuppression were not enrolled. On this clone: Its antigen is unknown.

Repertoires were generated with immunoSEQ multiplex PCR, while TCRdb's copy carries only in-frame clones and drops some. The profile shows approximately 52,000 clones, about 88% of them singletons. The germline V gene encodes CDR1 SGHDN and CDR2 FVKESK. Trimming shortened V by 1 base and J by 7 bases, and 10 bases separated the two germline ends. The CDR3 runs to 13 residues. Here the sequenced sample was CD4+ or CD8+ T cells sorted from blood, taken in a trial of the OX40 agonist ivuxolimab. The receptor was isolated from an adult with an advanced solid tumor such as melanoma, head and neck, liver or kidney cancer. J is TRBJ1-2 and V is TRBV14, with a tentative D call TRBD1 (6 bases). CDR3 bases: TGTGCCAGCAGCCAAGTCGTAGGGGGTGGCTACACCTTC. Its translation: CASSQVVGGGYTF.